The source of this T cell receptor beta chain is a study of blood T cell repertoires in COVID-19 (TCRdb year 2020). Some background on the complete study: The collaborator samples originated in the United States, Italy and Spain and spanned the acute and convalescent phases of COVID-19. The dataset comprised deeply sampled blood TCRbeta repertoires from subjects exposed to, actively infected with, or recovered from COVID-19. A freely available public database, intended as a resource for researchers studying the immune response to SARS-CoV-2, is where the repertoires were released. A de-identified subject ID, COVID-19 status, age in years and sex were almost always included in the sample metadata. The prospective study material was composed of cDNA or gDNA derived from T cells, B-cell-depleted T cells, or PBMCs. The samples were drawn from the first 160 participants of the ongoing ImmuneRACE study and from roughly 1,300 subjects provided by 6 global collaborators. HLA class I and class II types, where available, came from metadata supplied by the sample provider rather than from assay-based typing. Here is what the overall study found, with its caveats: How much clinical and demographic metadata was included differed by source and by participant, and the metadata was provided uncurated.

CDR1 SGHRS and CDR2 YFSETQ are derived from the germline V gene. Trimming takes 3 bases off V and 8 bases off J; junction bases not matched to a gene: 7. The CDR3 spans 14 residues, from the cysteine through the phenylalanine. Just CDR3 DNA is preserved here, 42 bases in frame from base 1. Regarding this clone: This clone's antigen is unknown. No base quality information exists; no much larger clone differs at one position.

Each collaborating institution followed its own protocols to collect whole blood in K2EDTA tubes. For TCRbeta analysis, collaborators shipped samples as frozen whole blood, isolated PBMCs, or DNA extracted from either of those sample types. TCRbeta CDR3 regions were amplified from genomic DNA by means of the immunoSEQ Assay, a bias-controlled multiplex PCR. As for the original processing: The number of nucleated cells in each sample was estimated by amplification of reference gene primers within the assay. To quantify the absolute abundance of each unique TCRbeta CDR3 rearrangement, sequence reads were collapsed and filtered. For each sample, productive Simpson clonality was calculated by taking the square root of Simpson's diversity index across productive rearrangements. Not all clones reach the TCRdb copy of this immuneACCESS table, which keeps in-frame sequences only. Checked studies attribute under half of the gap to unresolved V genes and leave the rest unexplained. V and J calls and clone size come straight from that table; D and trimming were deduced from the DNA. The table for this sample lists about 120,000 clones; 60% to 75% of them were counted only once. The ten largest clones add up to approximately 2% of the sample.

Sample: peripheral blood. The chain is made from TRBV5-1 and TRBJ1-4; TRBD1 aligns with 7 central bases. This TCR came from an older woman with acute or convalescent COVID-19. The sequenced DNA: TGCGCCAGCAGCTCACAGGGGCGAGGAGAAAAACTGTTTTTT. It specifies CASSSQGRGEKLFF.